The 21 T cell receptor beta chains listed next were all sequenced from one sample in a study of blood T cell repertoires in COVID-19. Generated by immunoSEQ multiplex PCR, the TCRdb table keeps only in-frame clones and is missing some. The repertoire holds about 92,000 clones, with 80% as singletons. The sample was peripheral blood. The receptor set was obtained from a woman in her seventies with acute or convalescent COVID-19.

This clone has a single count. The chain couples TRBV4-2 to TRBJ1-4; D gene unclear. This CDR3 is 13 amino acids long. Germline V gives CDR1 LGHNA, CDR2 YNFKEQ. With 1 base removed from V and 7 bases from J, the gap between germline ends came to 7 bases. CDR3 bases: TGTGCCAGCAGCCAAGGGCAGTCTGAAAAACTGTTTTTT. This translates into CASSQGQSEKLFF.

This chain links TRBV7-2 with TRBJ1-5; the match to TRBD1 covers 9 bases. Per the germline V gene, CDR1 is SGHTA and CDR2 is FQGNSA. The CDR3 runs to 14 residues. V was pared by 5 bases and J by 5 bases, with 4 bases of the junction left unmatched. The CDR3 reads CASSIRQGDQPQHF. The CDR3 coding sequence is TGTGCCAGCAGCATCAGACAGGGGGATCAGCCCCAGCATTTT. Full variable domain (rest looked up from reference TRBV7-2 and TRBJ1-5): GAGVSQSPSNKVTEKGKDVELRCDPISGHTALYWYRQSLGQGLEFLIYFQGNSAPDKSGLPSDRFSAERTGGSVSTLTIQRTQQEDSAVYLCASSIRQGDQPQHFGDGTRLSIL.

The chain has TRBV30 and TRBJ2-7, with 8 bases lining up with TRBD1. The ends lost 2 bases at V and 6 bases at J; junction bases unmatched: 9. CDR3 size: 14 residues. Per germline, CDR1 GTSNPN and CDR2 SVGIG (reference sequence). The CDR3 reads CAWSPDRVISEQYF. In DNA form, the CDR3 reads TGTGCCTGGAGTCCGGACAGGGTTATAAGCGAGCAGTACTTC.

This clone was observed a single time. The chain is built from TRBV7-9 and TRBJ1-1, with 9 bases fitting TRBD1. CDR3 length: 14 amino acids. After removal of 4 bases from V and 10 bases from J, the junction contained 10 bases not matched to a gene. Germline CDR1 reads SEHNR; CDR2 reads FQNEAQ (reference sequence). CDR3 nucleotides: TGTGCCAGCAGCTCTGGACAGGGGAGGGTTATAGCTTTCTTT. It translates to CASSSGQGRVIAFF.

This clone was seen a few times. This chain joins TRBV12-3 or TRBV12-4 and TRBJ1-5; a weak D match, TRBD1 (5 bases). This CDR3 has 12 amino acids. V was pared by 6 bases and J by 4 bases, with 7 bases between. The CDR3, as DNA: TGTGCCAGCAGCCGGGGGAATCAGCCCCAGCATTTT. Translating gives CASSRGNQPQHF.

A few counts support this clone. The V call is TRBV5-4, the J call TRBJ2-4; 9 bases line up with TRBD2. The CDR3 contains 15 residues. V dropped 4 bases and J dropped 1; count of bases not matched to a gene: 3. From germline, CDR1 is SGHNT and CDR2 YYREEE (reference sequence). This CDR3 reads CASSLAGPAKNIQYF. DNA for the CDR3: TGTGCCAGCAGCCTAGCGGGACCTGCCAAAAACATTCAGTACTTC.

The J gene is TRBJ1-3, the V gene TRBV30, with 7 positions matching TRBD1. Unmatched junction bases numbered 7, after V lost 0 bases and J lost 2 bases. The CDR3 is made up of 16 amino acids. Looked up from germline, CDR1 is GTSNPN and CDR2 is SVGIG (reference sequence). Written as DNA, the CDR3 is TGTGCCTGGAGTGTACAACGACAGGGCCCTGGAAACACCATATATTTT. Its translation: CAWSVQRQGPGNTIYF.

This clone was seen more than once but under ten times. V and J are TRBV19 and TRBJ1-4; TRBD1 might be the D (6 bases). The V and J ends lost 4 bases and 13 bases respectively, with 16 bases between them. From germline, CDR1 is LNHDA and CDR2 SQIVND (reference sequence). The CDR3 length is 13 residues. The CDR3: CASSRPFGRGLFF. CDR3 sequence (DNA): TGTGCCAGTAGTAGGCCCTTTGGCAGGGGACTGTTTTTT.

The chain employs TRBV10-2 and TRBJ1-1; possible D gene TRBD1, 5 bases. V was clipped by 6 bases and J by 4 bases, with 12 bases between them. Looked up from germline, CDR1 is WSHSY and CDR2 is SAAADI. The CDR3 contains 13 residues. DNA of the CDR3: TGCGCCAGCAGGGGGGGTGGGGTCACTGAAGCTTTCTTT. Protein sequence: CASRGGGVTEAFF.

V gene TRBV19 combines with J gene TRBJ2-7; D gene uncertain. Germline CDR1 LNHDA, CDR2 SQIVND (reference sequence). The CDR3 is 13 amino acids. Trimming pared 5 bases from V and 3 bases from J, leaving 11 bases between. The CDR3 is CASSAVGFYEQYF. The CDR3 DNA follows: TGTGCCAGTAGTGCGGTGGGTTTCTACGAGCAGTACTTC.

The chain joins TRBV24-1 to TRBJ1-1; perhaps TRBD1 as D (6 bases). Per germline, CDR1 KGHDR and CDR2 SFDVKD. V lost 7 bases and J 7 bases, leaving 15 bases between the germline ends. This CDR3 has 13 residues. CDR3 coding DNA: TGTGCCACCAGCCCACAGGGTAGAAATGAAGCTTTCTTT. This translates into CATSPQGRNEAFF.

The V gene is TRBV11-2, the J gene TRBJ1-2; D is possibly TRBD1 (6 bases). The CDR3 is made up of 16 amino acids. The ends were cut back, 5 bases at V and 2 bases at J, with 18 bases in the middle. Germline CDR1 is SGHAT and CDR2 is FQNNGV. The CDR3 bases are TGTGCCAGCAGCCACGAATGGGGGGGCGCGAACTATGGCTACACCTTC. This sequence encodes CASSHEWGGANYGYTF. The full variable domain, in which reference TRBV11-2 and TRBJ1-2 provide the parts outside the CDR3, is EAGVAQSPRYKIIEKRQSVAFWCNPISGHATLYWYQQILGQGPKLLIQFQNNGVVDDSQLPKDRFSAERLKGVDSTLKIQPAKLEDSAVYLCASSHEWGGANYGYTFGSGTRLTVV.

The V call is TRBV4-1, the J call TRBJ1-1, with 7 bases aligning to TRBD1. The J segment lost 4 bases and the V segment lost 4 bases, leaving 9 bases of the junction unmatched. The CDR3 is 15 amino acids. Germline V gene sequence: CDR1 MGHRA, CDR2 YSYEKL. The CDR3 DNA sequence: TGCGCCAGCAGCCTATCCCCGACAGGGAGCACTGAAGCTTTCTTT. Its protein product is CASSLSPTGSTEAFF.

The chain links TRBV5-1 to TRBJ2-7; perhaps TRBD1 as D (5 bases). CDR3 length equals 15 residues. CDR1 is SGHRS and CDR2 is YFSETQ in the germline V gene. The germline V and J ends were trimmed by 4 bases and 0 bases, with 14 bases remaining between them. This CDR3 is CASSPDSRPSYEQYF. For the CDR3, the DNA is TGCGCCAGCAGCCCCGACAGCAGACCCTCCTACGAGCAGTACTTC.

The V call is TRBV9, the J call TRBJ2-7; 7 bases map to TRBD1. In germline, CDR1 is SGDLS, CDR2 YYNGEE. The V segment lost 4 bases and the J segment 1 base; nucleotides outside the gene matches: 5. The CDR3 contains 14 residues. The chain's CDR3 is CASSPRGLSYEQYF. The CDR3 DNA sequence: TGTGCCAGCAGCCCCAGGGGGTTATCCTACGAGCAGTACTTC.

This clone was picked up one time. This chain uses TRBV28 with TRBJ2-7, with 8 nucleotides matching TRBD2. J was trimmed by 3 bases and V by 5 bases; bases with no gene match: 6. CDR3 length: 14 residues. Looked up from germline, CDR1 is MDHEN and CDR2 is SYDVKM. The CDR3 DNA follows: TGTGCCAGCAGTCGCGGGACTAGTGACTACGAGCAGTACTTC. This encodes CASSRGTSDYEQYF.

The chain joins TRBV28 to TRBJ1-2; perhaps TRBD1 as D (6 bases). V lost 5 bases and J lost 2, with 21 bases in between. The CDR3 covers 17 residues. In germline, CDR1 is MDHEN, CDR2 SYDVKM. The CDR3 nucleotides read TGTGCCAGCAGTCCCCCCCCTTTTCGGGGGGCGAACTATGGCTACACCTTC. This encodes CASSPPPFRGANYGYTF.

This chain joins TRBV28 and TRBJ2-2, with 7 bases matching TRBD2. Germline CDR1 reads MDHEN; CDR2 reads SYDVKM. The CDR3 consists of 14 residues. J gave up 5 bases and V 3 bases, and 3 bases lay outside the gene matches. CDR3 DNA sequence: TGTGCCAGCAGTTTCCTTAGCGGGACCGGGGAGCTGTTTTTT. Encoded protein: CASSFLSGTGELFF.

The J gene is TRBJ2-5, the V gene TRBV28, with D perhaps TRBD2 (7 bases). Germline V lookup: CDR1 MDHEN, CDR2 SYDVKM. The CDR3 is 14 amino acids. Trimming removed 6 bases at V and 4 bases at J, with 15 bases between. CDR3 nucleotides: TGTGCCAGCAGCTACGGGGGGCGCGGAGAGACCCAGTACTTC. The encoded protein is CASSYGGRGETQYF. The variable domain in full, completed from reference TRBV28 and TRBJ2-5, reads DVKVTQSSRYLVKRTGEKVFLECVQDMDHENMFWYRQDPGLGLRLIYFSYDVKMKEKGDIPEGYSVSREKKERFSLILESASTNQTSMYLCASSYGGRGETQYFGPGTRLLVL.

This chain joins TRBV18 and TRBJ2-7; TRBD2 is a possible D gene (5 bases). The CDR3 is made up of 14 amino acids. The V end was cut by 8 bases, the J end by 0 bases, with 14 bases between. The germline gives CDR1 KGHSH, CDR2 LQKENI. The CDR3 protein is CASSRGGSSYEQYF. CDR3 DNA: TGTGCCAGCAGCAGAGGAGGAAGCTCCTACGAGCAGTACTTC.

This sequence joins TRBV5-1 and TRBJ1-3, with a weak D call TRBD1 (6 bases). Trimming left V 3 bases short and J 4 bases short, with 20 bases between. The CDR3 is 17 residues long. The germline V gene has CDR1 SGHRS and CDR2 YFSETQ. The CDR3 spells CASSWGTTRSIGNTIYF. The DNA of the CDR3 is TGCGCCAGCAGCTGGGGGACAACTAGATCAATCGGAAACACCATATATTTT.